The 23 T cell receptor beta chains listed next were all sequenced from one sample in a study of cytomegalovirus exposure and HLA in healthy donors. This PCR relied on a set of 60 Vbeta primers and 13 Jbeta primers. Clones were sequenced by immunoSEQ multiplex PCR, and TCRdb holds only the in-frame ones, with some missing. The data show 200,000 or so clones, around 85% seen once. The sample comprised PBMCs. Receptor source: a middle-aged man in good health and CMV-seronegative.

The chain links TRBV7-9 to TRBJ1-5; 7 bases match TRBD1. Germline assignment: CDR1 SEHNR and CDR2 FQNEAQ (reference sequence). The CDR3 loop spans 16 amino acids. The junction had 4 bases not matched to a gene; V was cut back by 2 bases and J by 0 bases. In DNA form, the CDR3 reads TGTGCCAGCAGCTTAAGTCGACAGGGTAGCAATCAGCCCCAGCATTTT. As protein: CASSLSRQGSNQPQHF.

The chain couples TRBV7-6 to TRBJ2-1, with TRBD1 matching over 7 bases. Germline CDR1 reads SGHVS; CDR2 reads FNYEAQ. J was trimmed by 7 bases and V by 4 bases; bases with no gene match: 4. The CDR3 contains 13 residues. The CDR3 DNA is TGTGCCAGCAGCTCCAACAGGGGAAATGAGCAGTTCTTC. Translation: CASSSNRGNEQFF.

The sample holds many counts of this clone. The CDR3 region has the DNA TGTGCCAGCAGCTTCGGGGGTAAGGTCACAGATACGCAGTATTTT. It yields the protein CASSFGGKVTDTQYF. V and J are TRBV5-4 and TRBJ2-3, with D possibly TRBD2 on 6 matching bases. The germline V gene has CDR1 SGHNT and CDR2 YYREEE (reference sequence). This CDR3 is built from 15 residues. The V end lost 2 bases, the J end lost 2 bases, and 12 bases lay between the germline ends.

The V call is TRBV7-2, the J call TRBJ1-6; 11 nucleotides agree with TRBD1. V gave up 3 bases and J gave up 7 bases; unmatched junction bases: 2. This CDR3 spans 15 amino acids. CDR1 and CDR2 (germline): SGHTA, FQGNSA. The CDR3 bases are TGTGCCAGCAGCTTGGACAGGGGGCGAAATTCACCCCTCCACTTT. Translation: CASSLDRGRNSPLHF.

The chain joins TRBV15 to TRBJ2-5; D gene ambiguous. The germline CDR1 and CDR2 sequences are LNHNV and YYDKDF (reference sequence). The CDR3 is 13 residues long. V was trimmed by 3 bases and J by 5 bases, leaving 10 bases between them. In DNA form, the CDR3 reads TGTGCCACCAGCAGGGGTCCGGAGGAGACCCAGTACTTC. This codes for CATSRGPEETQYF.

The chain carries TRBV9 and TRBJ1-2; TRBD1 might be the D (6 bases). This CDR3 has 15 residues. CDR1 SGDLS and CDR2 YYNGEE come from the germline V gene. V shed 2 bases and J shed 7 bases, with 18 bases lying between them. The CDR3 DNA reads as TGTGCCAGCAGCGTGCGCGAGGGGGGGGCCGGTGGCTACACCTTC. Translation gives CASSVREGGAGGYTF.

The J gene is TRBJ1-5, the V gene TRBV11-2; D may be TRBD1 (6 bases). CDR3 size: 13 residues. V shed 5 bases and J shed 2 bases, with 7 bases lying between them. Looked up from germline, CDR1 is SGHAT and CDR2 is FQNNGV. The CDR3 coding sequence is TGTGCCAGCAGCCGACAGGGCAATCAGCCCCAGCATTTT. Its translation is CASSRQGNQPQHF.

The chain has TRBV12-5 and TRBJ2-3; 10 nucleotides align to TRBD2. CDR3 length: 15 residues. The germline gives CDR1 LGHNT, CDR2 FRNRAP. Unmatched junction bases numbered 6, after V lost 6 bases and J lost 3 bases. CDR3 coding DNA: TGTGCTAGTGGGATAGCGGGGGGAAGGACAGATACGCAGTATTTT. Residues: CASGIAGGRTDTQYF. Variable domain in full (rest from reference TRBV12-5 and TRBJ2-3): DARVTQTPRHKVTEMGQEVTMRCQPILGHNTVFWYRQTMMQGLELLAYFRNRAPLDDSGMPKDRFSAEMPDATLATLKIQPSEPRDSAVYFCASGIAGGRTDTQYFGPGTRLTVL.

The rearrangement links TRBV4-3 to TRBJ2-3; 9 bases match TRBD2. V lost 3 bases and J lost 3; bases outside the gene matches: 10. This CDR3 contains 17 residues. Germline CDR1 is LGHNA and CDR2 is YSLEER. CDR3 DNA sequence: TGCGCCAGCAGCCAGGGGACTAGCACGATGAATACAGATACGCAGTATTTT. This codes for CASSQGTSTMNTDTQYF.

The table lists this clone with a count of one. V is TRBV9 and J is TRBJ1-3; D unclear. The CDR3 extends over 15 amino acids. The germline CDR1 and CDR2 sequences are SGDLS and YYNGEE. Trimming shortened V by 2 bases and J by 0 bases, and 9 bases separated the two germline ends. CDR3 sequence (DNA): TGTGCCAGCAGCGTCGAGGCATTCTCTGGAAACACCATATATTTT. Residues: CASSVEAFSGNTIYF.

This CDR3 is CASSPGTGSGANVLTF. CDR3 sequence (DNA): TGTGCCAGTAGCCCCGGGACAGGATCTGGGGCCAACGTCCTGACTTTC. The chain is built from TRBV19 and TRBJ2-6, with 8 bases matching TRBD1. V dropped 6 bases and J dropped 1; count of bases not matched to a gene: 5. The CDR3 extends over 16 amino acids. Germline V CDR1 and CDR2: LNHDA, SQIVND (reference sequence).

The chain is built from TRBV27 and TRBJ1-1; D gene uncertain. Germline loops: CDR1 MNHEY, CDR2 SMNVEV (reference sequence). The V end was cut by 5 bases, the J end by 1 base, with 14 bases between. The CDR3 spans 15 residues. CDR3 DNA sequence: TGTGCCAGCAGTCCCCTGCCCACACAGAACACTGAAGCTTTCTTT. Protein sequence: CASSPLPTQNTEAFF.

The chain combines TRBV5-1 with TRBJ2-5; 9 bases match TRBD1. Germline V gene lookup returns CDR1 SGHRS and CDR2 YFSETQ. Unmatched junction bases numbered 5, after V lost 4 bases and J lost 4 bases. The CDR3 spans 14 residues. The DNA for the CDR3 is TGCGCCAGCAGCCTACAGGGGGCGGGAGAGACCCAGTACTTC. Translation gives CASSLQGAGETQYF.

The chain is built from TRBV25-1 and TRBJ2-1; 8 positions match TRBD1. The germline V gene has CDR1 MGHDK and CDR2 SYGVNS. Trimming cost V 8 bases and J 5 bases; bases outside gene matches: 5. The CDR3 is 13 residues long. The CDR3 spells CASGGTGNNEQFF. The CDR3 DNA reads TGTGCCAGCGGCGGGACAGGTAACAATGAGCAGTTCTTC.

The chain uses TRBV2 and TRBJ2-5; D possibly corresponds to TRBD1 (5 bases). This CDR3 region has 14 residues. Trimming pared 6 bases from V and 1 base from J, leaving 12 bases between. In germline, CDR1 is SNHLY, CDR2 FYNNEI. The CDR3 protein is CASSKGVSQETQYF. For the CDR3, the DNA is TGTGCCAGCAGCAAAGGGGTCAGCCAAGAGACCCAGTACTTC.

The chain is built from TRBV7-2 and TRBJ1-6; the match to TRBD1 covers 9 bases. The V and J ends lost 5 bases and 9 bases, in that order; junction bases with no gene match: 11. This CDR3 has 16 amino acids. CDR1 is SGHTA and CDR2 is FQGNSA in the germline V gene. The CDR3 bases are TGTGCCAGCAGCCCAAGGGATGGGACAGGGTCTTCACCCCTCCACTTT. This encodes CASSPRDGTGSSPLHF.

Only a few counts were recorded for this clone. The genes are TRBV7-2 and TRBJ1-2, with 11 bases matching TRBD1. CDR3 length: 15 amino acids. The junction had 6 bases not matched to a gene; V was cut back by 5 bases and J by 4 bases. Germline CDR1 reads SGHTA; CDR2 reads FQGNSA. The DNA for the CDR3 is TGTGCCAGCAGCACAAGGACAGGGGGCGGCTATGGCTACACCTTC. Protein: CASSTRTGGGYGYTF.

The chain employs TRBV9 and TRBJ1-2; D unclear. The germline V gene encodes CDR1 SGDLS and CDR2 YYNGEE. Trimming left V 4 bases short and J 4 bases short, with 17 bases between. The CDR3 spans 15 residues. CDR3 in DNA: TGTGCCAGCAGCTCCGACGGAGGATCGGCCTATGGCTACACCTTC. This sequence encodes CASSSDGGSAYGYTF.

The CDR3 reads CASSDLALGYTF. DNA for the CDR3: TGTGCCAGCAGTGATCTGGCCCTAGGTTACACCTTC. This rearrangement joins TRBV2 to TRBJ1-2; D not certain. Germline lookup yields CDR1 SNHLY and CDR2 FYNNEI. This CDR3 is built from 12 residues. V lost 3 bases to trimming and J lost 11 bases, with 13 bases between them.

This clone is a singleton in its sample. The chain combines TRBV19 with TRBJ2-1; 7 bases match TRBD1. The CDR3 is 13 amino acids. Germline CDR1 LNHDA, CDR2 SQIVND (reference sequence). V was clipped by 9 bases and J by 6 bases; unmatched bases: 8. CDR3: CASLRQGSNEQFF. The CDR3 nucleotides read TGTGCCAGCCTAAGACAGGGCTCCAATGAGCAGTTCTTC. The full variable domain, in which reference TRBV19 and TRBJ2-1 provide the parts outside the CDR3, is DGGITQSPKYLFRKEGQNVTLSCEQNLNHDAMYWYRQDPGQGLRLIYYSQIVNDFQKGDIAEGYSVSREKKESFPLTVTSAQKNPTAFYLCASLRQGSNEQFFGPGTRLTVL.

This clone was recorded once. The junction and the germline gene differ at one end; a read error may be behind it. The rearrangement uses TRBV7-2 and TRBJ1-1, with D perhaps matching TRBD1 (6 bases). The germline CDR1 and CDR2 sequences are SGHTA and FQGNSA. The CDR3 is 15 amino acids. CDR3 DNA: TGTGCCAGCAACTTAGCCGCGGGGGCGAACACTGAAGCTTTCTTT. Residues: CASNLAAGANTEAFF.

This chain uses TRBV18 with TRBJ1-1; 8 nucleotides match TRBD1. This CDR3 has 15 residues. J gave up 7 bases and V 1 base, and 8 bases lay outside the gene matches. Germline V gene sequence: CDR1 KGHSH, CDR2 LQKENI. The CDR3 spells CASSPQAGGGGEAFF. Here the CDR3 DNA reads TGTGCCAGCTCACCACAGGCAGGGGGCGGGGGTGAAGCTTTCTTT.

The chain carries TRBV7-2 and TRBJ1-1, with a weak D call TRBD1 (5 bases). Trimming left V 4 bases short and J 1 base short, with 13 bases between. The V gene's germline CDR1 is SGHTA and CDR2 FQGNSA. The CDR3 is 15 residues long. The CDR3 is CASSYTGGGNTEAFF. The DNA for the CDR3 is TGTGCCAGCAGCTATACTGGGGGGGGGAACACTGAAGCTTTCTTT.